This T cell receptor (beta chain) is drawn from a study of human T cells and chemical hapten exposure. This clonotype occurred many times. As yet, its antigen is unknown. The library attached unique molecular identifiers to individual cDNA molecules. MiXCR, run by TCRdb on the RACE reads, gives a single entry per CDR3 protein. The table includes about 98,000 distinct CDR3 sequences, 10% to 13% detected once. Study-level findings and limits: PT1 expanded TCR counts and patch test score were linked, and their correlation was positive.

This sample's time point: pre-sensitization, week 0. Treatment meaning: therapeutic diphenylcyclopropenone sensitization with weekly scalp DPC. Extraction of total RNA was performed on unfractionated whole blood. The germline V and J ends were trimmed by 3 bases and 10 bases, with 15 bases remaining between them. CDR1 is KGHSH, CDR2 LQKENI, per germline. The CDR3 extends over 13 amino acids. Sequenced material: whole blood, taken in connection with sensitization to the hapten diphenylcyclopropenone (DPC). This chain links TRBV18 with TRBJ1-2; D gene unclear. This TCR came from an older woman with alopecia areata. Some clones in this sample may be carry-over from other donors' samples. The CDR3 here is CASSPDGRKVYTF. Here the CDR3 DNA reads TGTGCCAGCTCACCCGACGGGAGAAAGGTCTACACCTTC. Drawing the rest from reference TRBV18 and TRBJ1-2, the complete variable domain is NAGVMQNPRHLVRRRGQEARLRCSPMKGHSHVYWYRQLPEEGLKFMVYLQKENIIDESGMPKERFSAEFPKEGPSILRIQQVVRGDSAAYFCASSPDGRKVYTFGSGTRLTVV.